This TCR beta chain originates from a study of blood T cell repertoires in COVID-19. Across the study: The samples span acute and convalescent COVID-19 from the United States, Italy and Spain. PBMCs, B-cell-depleted T cells, or T cells provided the cDNA or gDNA that made up the material.

In germline, CDR1 is MNHEY, CDR2 SVGAGI. The CDR3 sequence is 15 residues long. The V gene lost 6 bases and the J gene lost 2 bases, with 16 bases spanning the gap. In the study's own analysis: From reference gene primer amplification, estimates of nucleated cell counts were derived. Measured with immunoSEQ multiplex PCR; TCRdb has only the in-frame clones, and not every one. That table supplies the V and J calls and clone size; D and trimming were determined from the DNA. The sample lists approximately 210,000 clones; roughly 90% were seen once. This chain connects TRBV6-5 to TRBJ2-5; D possibly corresponds to TRBD2 (6 bases). The sample taken for sequencing was peripheral blood. The origin of this receptor is a woman aged 35 to 49 with acute or convalescent COVID-19. CDR3: CASSRDRGKQETQYF. CDR3 DNA sequence: TGTGCCAGCAGCCGAGACCGGGGGAAACAAGAGACCCAGTACTTC.